This TCR beta chain originates from a study of blood T cells in healthy people across ages. This clonotype has just a few counts. Its antigen is unknown. Study-wide points: Naive and antigen-experienced cells could not be conclusively compared, given unsorted PBMCs. Observed TCR beta diversity per million T cells went down as age went up. This fall followed a roughly linear course with age. A strong correlation was seen between TCR beta diversity and naive T cell percentage. It was held that diversity estimates obtained from one million T cells represented underestimates.

PCR was performed a second time for about 7 to 11 cycles using a sample-barcoded 5' primer and a J-beta primer mix. MiXCR was run by TCRdb on the 5' RACE reads, yielding one entry per CDR3 protein. The sample lists around 870,000 distinct CDR3 sequences, more than 25% occurring once. The ends lost 1 base at V and 8 bases at J; junction bases unmatched: 7. The CDR3 runs to 14 residues. Germline CDR1 reads KGHSH; CDR2 reads LQKENI. This rearrangement joins TRBV18 to TRBJ1-2, with TRBD1 identical over 7 bases. The sequence was collected from a woman of 80 years or more in good health. Material: blood. Here the CDR3 DNA reads TGTGCCAGCTCACCACGACAGGGAATCGAAGGCTACACCTTC. Translation: CASSPRQGIEGYTF.